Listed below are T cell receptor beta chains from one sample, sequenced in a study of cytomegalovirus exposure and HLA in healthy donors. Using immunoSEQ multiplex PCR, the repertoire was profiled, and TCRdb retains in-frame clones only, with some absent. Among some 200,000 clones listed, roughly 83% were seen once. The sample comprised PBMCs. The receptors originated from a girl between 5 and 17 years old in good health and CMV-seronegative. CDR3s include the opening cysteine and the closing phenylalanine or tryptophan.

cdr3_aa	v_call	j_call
CSVPTGRSTDTQYF	TRBV29-1	TRBJ2-3
CASSDGLVRTQPQHF	TRBV2	TRBJ1-5
CASSPFSGGRFRNEQYF	TRBV5-6	TRBJ2-7
CASSKQGYGYTF	TRBV6-1	TRBJ1-2
CSVRVGLAGRSLYNEQFF	TRBV29-1	TRBJ2-1
CSVPPGGSSYNEQFF	TRBV29-1	TRBJ2-1
CASSKDWGTEAFF	TRBV2	TRBJ1-1
CASSQAGGSRVNQPQHF	TRBV14	TRBJ1-5
CASSLGQGNEKLFF	TRBV7-9	TRBJ1-4
CASSLELGQPQHF	TRBV6-6	TRBJ1-5
CASSRAGTTSTDTQYF	TRBV19	TRBJ2-3
CASSLRVTGLNYGYTF	TRBV18	TRBJ1-2
CASSYSGTVNYEQYF	TRBV5-4	TRBJ2-7
CASSPSGGDEQYF	TRBV18	TRBJ2-7
CASSAQPGTGTYEQYF	TRBV9	TRBJ2-7
CASLDRVLTEAFF	TRBV5-6	TRBJ1-1
CASSFRGEREGSTDTQYF	TRBV7-8	TRBJ2-3
CASNSDSYSPLHF	TRBV28	TRBJ1-6
CASSFYWQGDGYTF	TRBV5-4	TRBJ1-2
CASSTPEAGRRLAKNIQYF	TRBV19	TRBJ2-4
CASSLWGRTNTDTQYF	TRBV27	TRBJ2-3
CASSEGYRARMNTEAFF	TRBV5-1	TRBJ1-1
CASSEAARGYTF	TRBV25-1	TRBJ1-2
CASSLEVGTVNNEKLFF	TRBV7-6	TRBJ1-4
CASGNRENTEAFF	TRBV6-1	TRBJ1-1
CASSSYRGPAQPQHF	TRBV28	TRBJ1-5
CASIRRTGGSTHEQFF	TRBV6-6	TRBJ2-1
CASSWRAGGEQFF	TRBV7-2	TRBJ2-1
CASSLDLVVTEAFF	TRBV11-2	TRBJ1-1
CSVLNMGLAGEGQHYNEQFF	TRBV29-1	TRBJ2-1
CASSSLAGDTGELFF	TRBV5-1	TRBJ2-2
CASSNRDRGNSPLHF	TRBV6-5	TRBJ1-6
CASSREYLSNYGYTF	TRBV19	TRBJ1-2
CASSHSSGANVLTF	TRBV5-1	TRBJ2-6
CASSLFPGSATGELFF	TRBV27	TRBJ2-2
CASSEALGRGGDGLRGVLHF	TRBV2	TRBJ1-6
CASSLNPLMNTEAFF	TRBV13	TRBJ1-1
CASRPDRLGNYGYTF	TRBV6-6	TRBJ1-2
CASSFKTYRTGELFF	TRBV28	TRBJ2-2
CASSNTRGKNIQYF	TRBV6-1	TRBJ2-4
CASSPGGARDTEAFF	TRBV5-5	TRBJ1-1
CASSLTGAQPQHF	TRBV7-2	TRBJ1-5
CASSLAGTGQIETQYF	TRBV5-6	TRBJ2-5
CAWSGALMGTQYF	TRBV30	TRBJ2-5
CASSWQRLYQPQHF	TRBV28	TRBJ1-5
CASSYVTVYSNQPQHF	TRBV6-5	TRBJ1-5